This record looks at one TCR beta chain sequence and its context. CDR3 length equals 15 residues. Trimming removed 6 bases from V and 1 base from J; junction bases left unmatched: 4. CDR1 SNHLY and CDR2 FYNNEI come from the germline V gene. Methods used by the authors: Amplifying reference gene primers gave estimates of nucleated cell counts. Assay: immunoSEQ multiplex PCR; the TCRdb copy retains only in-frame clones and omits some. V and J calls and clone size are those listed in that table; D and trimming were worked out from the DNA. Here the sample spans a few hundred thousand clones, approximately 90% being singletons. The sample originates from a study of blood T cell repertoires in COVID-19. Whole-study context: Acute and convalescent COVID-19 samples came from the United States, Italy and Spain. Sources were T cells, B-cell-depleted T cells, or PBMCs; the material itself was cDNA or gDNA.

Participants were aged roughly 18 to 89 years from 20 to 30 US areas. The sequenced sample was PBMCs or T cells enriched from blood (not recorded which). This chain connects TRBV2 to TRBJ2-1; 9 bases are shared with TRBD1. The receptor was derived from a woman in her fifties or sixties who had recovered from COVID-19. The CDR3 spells CASSNDRGSYNEQFF. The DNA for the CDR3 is TGTGCCAGCAGCAACGACAGGGGGTCCTACAATGAGCAGTTCTTC.